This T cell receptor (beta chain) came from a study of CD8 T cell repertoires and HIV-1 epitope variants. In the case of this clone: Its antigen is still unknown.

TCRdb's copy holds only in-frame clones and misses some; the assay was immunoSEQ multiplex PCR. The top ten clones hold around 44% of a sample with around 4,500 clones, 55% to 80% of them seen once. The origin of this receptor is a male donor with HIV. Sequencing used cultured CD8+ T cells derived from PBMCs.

The CDR3 protein is CASSLARGSNEQFF. The CDR3 DNA follows: TGTGCCAGCAGCTTGGCCAGGGGGAGCAATGAGCAGTTCTTC. The chain combines TRBV5-5 with TRBJ2-1, with 7 positions matching TRBD1. The trim removed 0 bases at V and 6 bases at J, leaving 3 bases unmatched. The CDR3 extends over 14 amino acids. Germline CDR1 reads SGHKS; CDR2 reads YYEKEE (reference sequence). Filled out from reference TRBV5-5 and TRBJ2-1, the complete variable domain reads DAGVTQSPTHLIKTRGQQVTLRCSPISGHKSVSWYQQVLGQGPQFIFQYYEKEERGRGNFPDRFSARQFPNYSSELNVNALLLGDSALYLCASSLARGSNEQFFGPGTRLTVL.